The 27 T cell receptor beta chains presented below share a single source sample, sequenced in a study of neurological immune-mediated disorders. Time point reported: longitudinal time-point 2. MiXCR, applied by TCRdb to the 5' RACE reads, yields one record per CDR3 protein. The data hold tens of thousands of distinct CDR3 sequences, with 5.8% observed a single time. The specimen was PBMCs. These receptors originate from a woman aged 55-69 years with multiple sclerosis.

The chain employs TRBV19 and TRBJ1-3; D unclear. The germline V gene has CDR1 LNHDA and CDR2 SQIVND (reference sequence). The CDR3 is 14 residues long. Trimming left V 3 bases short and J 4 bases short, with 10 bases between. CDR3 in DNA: TGTGCCAGTAGTATTGCCAGCAGGGGAAACACCATATATTTT. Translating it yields CASSIASRGNTIYF.

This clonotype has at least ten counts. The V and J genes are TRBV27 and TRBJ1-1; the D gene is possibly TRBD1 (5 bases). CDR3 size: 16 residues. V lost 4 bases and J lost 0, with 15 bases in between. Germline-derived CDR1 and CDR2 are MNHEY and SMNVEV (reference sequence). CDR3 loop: CASSSSGPAMNTEAFF. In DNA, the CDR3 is TGTGCCAGCAGTTCCTCGGGGCCCGCAATGAACACTGAAGCTTTCTTT.

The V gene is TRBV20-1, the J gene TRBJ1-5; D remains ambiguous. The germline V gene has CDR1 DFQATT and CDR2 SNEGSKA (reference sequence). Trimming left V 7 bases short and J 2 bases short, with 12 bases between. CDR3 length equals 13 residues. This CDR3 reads CSVNRRGNQPQHF. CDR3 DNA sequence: TGCAGTGTTAATCGAAGGGGCAATCAGCCCCAGCATTTT.

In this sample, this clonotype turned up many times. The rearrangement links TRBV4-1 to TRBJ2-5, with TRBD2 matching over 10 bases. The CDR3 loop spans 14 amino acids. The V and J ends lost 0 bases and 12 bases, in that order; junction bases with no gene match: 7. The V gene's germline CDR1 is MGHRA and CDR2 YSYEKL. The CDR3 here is CASSQEQRGGLKYF. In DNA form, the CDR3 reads TGCGCCAGCAGCCAAGAGCAGCGGGGGGGCCTGAAGTACTTC.

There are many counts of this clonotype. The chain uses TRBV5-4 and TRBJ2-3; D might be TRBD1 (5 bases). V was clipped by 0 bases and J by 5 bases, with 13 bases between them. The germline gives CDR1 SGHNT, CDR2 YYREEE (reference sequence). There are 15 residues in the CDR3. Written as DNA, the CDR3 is TGTGCCAGCAGCTTGGAGGCCAGGGTTGGAGATACGCAGTATTTT. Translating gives CASSLEARVGDTQYF. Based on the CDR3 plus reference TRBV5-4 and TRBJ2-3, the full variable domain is ETGVTQSPTHLIKTRGQQVTLRCSSQSGHNTVSWYQQALGQGPQFIFQYYREEENGRGNFPPRFSGLQFPNYSSELNVNALELDDSALYLCASSLEARVGDTQYFGPGTRLTVL.

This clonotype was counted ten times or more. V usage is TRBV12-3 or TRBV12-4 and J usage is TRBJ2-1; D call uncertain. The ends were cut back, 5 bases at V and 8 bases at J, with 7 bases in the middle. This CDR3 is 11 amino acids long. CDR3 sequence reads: CASSNLDEQFF. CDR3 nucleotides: TGTGCCAGCAGTAATCTTGATGAGCAGTTCTTC.

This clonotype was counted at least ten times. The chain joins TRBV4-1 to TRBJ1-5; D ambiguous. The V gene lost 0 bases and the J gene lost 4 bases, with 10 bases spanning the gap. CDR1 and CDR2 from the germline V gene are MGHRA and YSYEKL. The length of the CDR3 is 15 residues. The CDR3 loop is CASSQDRTENQPQHF. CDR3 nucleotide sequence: TGCGCCAGCAGCCAAGATCGGACGGAAAATCAGCCCCAGCATTTT.

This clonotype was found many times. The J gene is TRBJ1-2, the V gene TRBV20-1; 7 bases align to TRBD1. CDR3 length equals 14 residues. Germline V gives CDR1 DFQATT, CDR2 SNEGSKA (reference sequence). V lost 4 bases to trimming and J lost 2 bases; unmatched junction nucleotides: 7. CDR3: CSAKTGTVNYGYTF. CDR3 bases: TGCAGTGCTAAAACCGGGACAGTCAACTATGGCTACACCTTC.

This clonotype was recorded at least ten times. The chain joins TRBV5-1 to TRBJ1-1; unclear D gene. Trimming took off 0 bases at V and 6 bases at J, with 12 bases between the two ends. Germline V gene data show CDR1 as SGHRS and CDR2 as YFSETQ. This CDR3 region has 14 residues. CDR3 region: CASSLVAEAPEAFF. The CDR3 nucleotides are TGCGCCAGCAGCTTGGTCGCAGAAGCCCCTGAAGCTTTCTTT.

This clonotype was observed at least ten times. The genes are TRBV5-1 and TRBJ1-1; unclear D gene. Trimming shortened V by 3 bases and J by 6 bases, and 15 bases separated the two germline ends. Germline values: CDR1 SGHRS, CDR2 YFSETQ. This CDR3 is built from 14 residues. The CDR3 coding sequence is TGCGCCAGCAGCTCGCCCGGGCCCGGGGCTGAAGCTTTCTTT. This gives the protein CASSSPGPGAEAFF.

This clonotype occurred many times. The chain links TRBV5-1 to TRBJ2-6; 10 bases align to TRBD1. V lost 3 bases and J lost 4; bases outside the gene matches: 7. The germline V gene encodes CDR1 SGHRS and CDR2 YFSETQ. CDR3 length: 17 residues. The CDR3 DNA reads TGCGCCAGCAGCTCCGGGACAGGGGATCCCGGGGCCAACGTCCTGACTTTC. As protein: CASSSGTGDPGANVLTF. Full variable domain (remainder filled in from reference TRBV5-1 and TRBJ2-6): KAGVTQTPRYLIKTRGQQVTLSCSPISGHRSVSWYQQTPGQGLQFLFEYFSETQRNKGNFPGRFSGRQFSNSRSEMNVSTLELGDSALYLCASSSGTGDPGANVLTFGAGSRLTVL.

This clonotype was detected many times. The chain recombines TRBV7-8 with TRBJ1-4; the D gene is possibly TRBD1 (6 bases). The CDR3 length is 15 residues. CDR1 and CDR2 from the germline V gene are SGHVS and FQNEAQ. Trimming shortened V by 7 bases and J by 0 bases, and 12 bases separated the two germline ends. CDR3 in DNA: TGTGCCAGCACTGTGGGGGGCACAACTAATGAAAAACTGTTTTTT. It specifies CASTVGGTTNEKLFF.

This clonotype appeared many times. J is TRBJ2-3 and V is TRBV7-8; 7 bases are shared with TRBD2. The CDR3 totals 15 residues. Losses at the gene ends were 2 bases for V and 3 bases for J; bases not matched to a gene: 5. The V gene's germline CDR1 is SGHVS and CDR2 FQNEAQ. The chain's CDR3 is CASSLSNGGTDTQYF. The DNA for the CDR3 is TGTGCCAGCAGCTTAAGCAACGGGGGGACAGATACGCAGTATTTT.

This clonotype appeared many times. The CDR3 coding sequence is TGCAGCGGGGGGACGGGCACAGATACGCAGTATTTT. Translating it yields CSGGTGTDTQYF. The chain links TRBV29-1 to TRBJ2-3, with D tentatively TRBD1 or TRBD2 (5 bases each). CDR3 length equals 12 residues. The V gene lost 7 bases and the J gene lost 1 base, with 9 bases spanning the gap. The germline V gene encodes CDR1 SQVTM and CDR2 ANQGSEA.

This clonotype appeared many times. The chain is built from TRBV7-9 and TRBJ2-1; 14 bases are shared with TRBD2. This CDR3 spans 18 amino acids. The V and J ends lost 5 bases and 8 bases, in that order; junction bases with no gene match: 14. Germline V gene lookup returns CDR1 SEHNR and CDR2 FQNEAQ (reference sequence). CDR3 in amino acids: CASSQPPRTSGGIDEQFF. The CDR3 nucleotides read TGTGCCAGCAGCCAACCCCCGCGGACTAGCGGGGGGATCGATGAGCAGTTCTTC.

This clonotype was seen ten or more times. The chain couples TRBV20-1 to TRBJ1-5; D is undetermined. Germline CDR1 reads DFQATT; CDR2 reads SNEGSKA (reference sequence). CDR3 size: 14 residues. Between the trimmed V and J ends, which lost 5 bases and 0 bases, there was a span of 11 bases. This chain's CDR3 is CSAGSSDSNQPQHF. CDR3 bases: TGCAGTGCTGGGTCCAGTGATAGCAATCAGCCCCAGCATTTT.

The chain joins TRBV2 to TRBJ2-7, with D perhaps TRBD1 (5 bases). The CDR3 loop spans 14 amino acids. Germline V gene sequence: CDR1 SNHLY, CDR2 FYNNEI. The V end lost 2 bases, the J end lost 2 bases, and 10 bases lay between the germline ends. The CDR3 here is CASSEQGPTYEQYF. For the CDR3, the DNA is TGTGCCAGCAGTGAACAGGGCCCGACCTACGAGCAGTACTTC. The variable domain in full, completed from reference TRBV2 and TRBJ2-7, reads EPEVTQTPSHQVTQMGQEVILRCVPISNHLYFYWYRQILGQKVEFLVSFYNNEISEKSEIFDDQFSVERPDGSNFTLKIRSTKLEDSAMYFCASSEQGPTYEQYFGPGTRLTVT.

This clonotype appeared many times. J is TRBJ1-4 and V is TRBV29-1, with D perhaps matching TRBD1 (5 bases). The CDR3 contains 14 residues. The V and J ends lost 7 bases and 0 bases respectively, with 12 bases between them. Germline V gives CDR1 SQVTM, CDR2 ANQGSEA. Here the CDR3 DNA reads TGCAGCGGGTCAGGGTCCTCAACTAATGAAAAACTGTTTTTT. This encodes CSGSGSSTNEKLFF.

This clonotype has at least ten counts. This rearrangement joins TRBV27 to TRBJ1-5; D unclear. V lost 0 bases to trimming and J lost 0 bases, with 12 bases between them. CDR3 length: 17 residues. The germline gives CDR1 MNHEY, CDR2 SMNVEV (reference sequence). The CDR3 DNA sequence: TGTGCCAGCAGTTTATCTTGGAGAGGGTATAGCAATCAGCCCCAGCATTTT. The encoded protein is CASSLSWRGYSNQPQHF.

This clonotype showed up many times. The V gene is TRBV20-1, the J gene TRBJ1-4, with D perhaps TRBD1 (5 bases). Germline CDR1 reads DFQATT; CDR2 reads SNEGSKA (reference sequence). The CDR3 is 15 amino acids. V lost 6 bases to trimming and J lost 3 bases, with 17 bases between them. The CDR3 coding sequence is TGCAGTGCCCACCCCGCGCAGGGCTCTAATGAAAAACTGTTTTTT. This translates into CSAHPAQGSNEKLFF.

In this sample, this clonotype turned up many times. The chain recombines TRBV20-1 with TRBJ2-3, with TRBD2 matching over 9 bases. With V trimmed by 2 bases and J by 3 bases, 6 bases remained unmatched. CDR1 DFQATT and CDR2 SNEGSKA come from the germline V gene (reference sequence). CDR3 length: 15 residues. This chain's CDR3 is CSARLAGIRTDTQYF. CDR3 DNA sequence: TGCAGTGCTAGACTAGCGGGGATCAGAACAGATACGCAGTATTTT.

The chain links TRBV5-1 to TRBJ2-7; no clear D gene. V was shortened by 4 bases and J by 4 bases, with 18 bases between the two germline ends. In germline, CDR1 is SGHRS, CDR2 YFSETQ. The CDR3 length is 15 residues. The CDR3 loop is CASSQAVTVDYEQYF. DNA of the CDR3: TGCGCCAGCAGCCAAGCCGTGACTGTTGATTACGAGCAGTACTTC. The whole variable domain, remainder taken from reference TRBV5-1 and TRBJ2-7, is KAGVTQTPRYLIKTRGQQVTLSCSPISGHRSVSWYQQTPGQGLQFLFEYFSETQRNKGNFPGRFSGRQFSNSRSEMNVSTLELGDSALYLCASSQAVTVDYEQYFGPGTRLTVT.

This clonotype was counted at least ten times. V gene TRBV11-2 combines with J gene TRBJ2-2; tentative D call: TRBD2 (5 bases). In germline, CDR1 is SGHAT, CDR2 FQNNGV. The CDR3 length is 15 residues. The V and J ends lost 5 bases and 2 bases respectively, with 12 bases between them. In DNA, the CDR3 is TGTGCCAGCAGCCCAGCGGCCAGAAACACCGGGGAGCTGTTTTTT. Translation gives CASSPAARNTGELFF.

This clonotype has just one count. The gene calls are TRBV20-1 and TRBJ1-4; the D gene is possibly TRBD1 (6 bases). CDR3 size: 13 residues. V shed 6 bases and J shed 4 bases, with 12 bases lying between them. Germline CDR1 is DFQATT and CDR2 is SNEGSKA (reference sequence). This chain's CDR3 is CSARQVSNEKLFF. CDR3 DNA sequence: TGCAGTGCCCGACAGGTTAGTAATGAAAAACTGTTTTTT.

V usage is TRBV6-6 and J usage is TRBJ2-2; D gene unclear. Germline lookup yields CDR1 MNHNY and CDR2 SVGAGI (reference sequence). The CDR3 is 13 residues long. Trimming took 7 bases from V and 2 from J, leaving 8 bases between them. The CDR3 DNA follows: TGTGCCAGCATAGGGCCTAACACCGGGGAGCTGTTTTTT. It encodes CASIGPNTGELFF.

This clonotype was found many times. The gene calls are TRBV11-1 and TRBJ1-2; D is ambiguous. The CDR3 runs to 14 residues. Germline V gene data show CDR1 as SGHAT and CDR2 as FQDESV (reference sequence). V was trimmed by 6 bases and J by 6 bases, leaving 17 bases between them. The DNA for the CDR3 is TGTGCCAGCAGACAATTCGGGCCGAGGGATGGCTACACCTTC. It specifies CASRQFGPRDGYTF.

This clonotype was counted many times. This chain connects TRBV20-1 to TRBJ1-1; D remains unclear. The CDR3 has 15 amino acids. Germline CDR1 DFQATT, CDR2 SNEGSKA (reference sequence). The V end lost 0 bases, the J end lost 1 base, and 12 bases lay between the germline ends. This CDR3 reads CSARDSMRQNTEAFF. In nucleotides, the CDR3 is TGCAGTGCTAGAGATAGTATGAGGCAGAACACTGAAGCTTTCTTT.